This is a list of T cell receptor beta chains from one sample in a study of cytomegalovirus exposure and HLA in healthy donors. Libraries were prepared by immunoSEQ multiplex PCR; TCRdb keeps only in-frame clonotypes and omits some of them. The data hold 20,000 to 30,000 clones, with approximately 70% observed a single time. The sequencing sample was made of PBMCs. Every receptor here comes from a woman aged 50 to 60 in good health and CMV-seronegative. CDR3s include the opening cysteine and the closing phenylalanine or tryptophan. D genes are given only for firm matches. Clone size is stated in some rows and not others, as once, few, many or a class when expanded.

D	size	V	J	CDR3	DNA
NA	NA	TRBV28	TRBJ2-7	CASSSPTLASYEQYF	TGTGCCAGCAGTTCCCCCACGCTGGCTTCCTACGAGCAGTACTTC
TRBD2	NA	TRBV9	TRBJ2-5	CASSVGLSGRGETQYF	TGTGCCAGCAGCGTAGGTCTTAGCGGGAGGGGAGAGACCCAGTACTTC
NA	few	TRBV7-2	TRBJ1-5	CASSPDMSLNQPQHF	TGTGCCAGCAGCCCAGATATGTCGCTCAATCAGCCCCAGCATTTT
TRBD1	NA	TRBV5-4	TRBJ2-5	CASSPNPTGRETQYF	TGTGCCAGCAGCCCCAACCCGACAGGGCGAGAGACCCAGTACTTC
NA	NA	TRBV5-1	TRBJ2-5	CASSLRSGGLQETQYF	TGCGCCAGCAGCTTGCGCTCGGGGGGCCTCCAAGAGACCCAGTACTTC
NA	once	TRBV5-1	TRBJ1-2	CASSEVDYGYTF	TGCGCCAGCAGCGAGGTTGACTATGGCTACACCTTC
NA	NA	TRBV2	TRBJ2-1	CASREDRRAFF	TGTGCCAGCAGGGAGGACAGAAGGGCGTTCTTC
NA	NA	TRBV10-1	TRBJ2-7	CASSESIQGYEQYF	TGCGCCAGCAGTGAGTCTATTCAGGGGTACGAGCAGTACTTC
NA	NA	TRBV5-1	TRBJ2-5	CASSFDHSSALQGETQYF	TGCGCCAGCAGCTTTGACCACTCGTCAGCACTCCAGGGGGAGACCCAGTACTTC
NA	NA	TRBV29-1	TRBJ2-7	CSGRQAGEQYF	TGCAGCGGGAGACAGGCCGGCGAGCAGTACTTC
NA	NA	TRBV5-6	TRBJ1-6	CASSGTYNSPLHF	TGTGCCAGCAGCGGGACTTATAATTCACCCCTCCACTTT
NA	few	TRBV29-1	TRBJ1-2	CSVDRSGGYGYTF	TGCAGCGTAGACAGGAGTGGTGGCTATGGCTACACCTTC
NA	few	TRBV6-1	TRBJ1-5	CASSGEQGNQPQHF	TGTGCCAGCAGTGGTGAACAGGGCAATCAGCCCCAGCATTTT
NA	NA	TRBV25-1	TRBJ1-3	CASSTASGNTIYF	TGTGCCAGCAGTACCGCGTCGGGAAACACCATATATTTT